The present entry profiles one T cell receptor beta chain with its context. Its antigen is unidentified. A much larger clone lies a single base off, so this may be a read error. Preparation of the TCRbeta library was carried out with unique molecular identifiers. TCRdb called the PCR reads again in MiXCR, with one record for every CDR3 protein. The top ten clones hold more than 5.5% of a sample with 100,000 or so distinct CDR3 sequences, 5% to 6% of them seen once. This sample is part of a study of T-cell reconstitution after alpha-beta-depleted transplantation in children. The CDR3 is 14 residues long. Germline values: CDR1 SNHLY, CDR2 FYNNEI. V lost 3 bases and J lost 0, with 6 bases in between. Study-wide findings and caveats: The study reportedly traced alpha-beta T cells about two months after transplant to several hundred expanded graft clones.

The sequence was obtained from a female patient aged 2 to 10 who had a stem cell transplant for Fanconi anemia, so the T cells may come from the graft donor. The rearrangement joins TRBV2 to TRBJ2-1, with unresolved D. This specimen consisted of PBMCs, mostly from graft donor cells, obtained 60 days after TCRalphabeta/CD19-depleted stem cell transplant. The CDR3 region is CASSEDSSYNEQFF. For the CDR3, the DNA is TGTGCCAGCAGTGAGGATAGCTCCTACAATGAGCAGTTCTTC.